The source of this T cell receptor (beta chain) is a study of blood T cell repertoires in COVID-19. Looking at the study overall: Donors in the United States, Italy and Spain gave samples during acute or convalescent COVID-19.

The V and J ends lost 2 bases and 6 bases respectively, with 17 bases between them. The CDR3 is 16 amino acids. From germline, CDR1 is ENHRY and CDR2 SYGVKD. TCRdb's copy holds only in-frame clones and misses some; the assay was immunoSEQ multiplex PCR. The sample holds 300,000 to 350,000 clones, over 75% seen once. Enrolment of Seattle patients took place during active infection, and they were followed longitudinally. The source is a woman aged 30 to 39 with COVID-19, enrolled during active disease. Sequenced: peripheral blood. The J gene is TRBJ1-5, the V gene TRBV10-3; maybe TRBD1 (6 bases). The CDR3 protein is CAISEGNRVGGQPQHF. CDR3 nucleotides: TGTGCCATCAGTGAGGGGAACAGGGTTGGGGGTCAGCCCCAGCATTTT.